One sample yielded the 11 T cell receptor gamma chains listed below, sequenced in a study of gamma delta lymphoproliferative disorders and STAT genes. Genomic DNA from isolated PBMCs served as the sequencing template. TCRdb made new clone calls on the multiplex PCR reads using CATT. The sample yields 1,700 or so gamma-chain clones, around a fifth seen once. Material: blood. The receptors were sampled from a human donor in good health.

This clone rates as medium-sized. This chain joins TRGV9 and TRGJP2. In the absence of a J gene in TCRdb, the DNA was matched to germline to assign it here. CDR1 GITISATS and CDR2 ISYDGTV come from the germline V gene (reference sequence). CDR3 length: 15 residues. J gave up 3 bases and V 0 bases, and 4 bases lay outside the gene matches. The CDR3 here is CALWEVRGSDWIKTF. Written as DNA, the CDR3 is TGTGCCTTGTGGGAGGTGCGGGGTAGTGATTGGATCAAGACGTTT.

This clone is medium-sized by share. The J gene is TRGJ1 or TRGJ2, the V gene TRGV10. TCRdb carries no J gene annotation; the J gene was assigned here by matching the DNA with germline. TRGV10 is annotated as an ORF whose role is uncertain. The CDR3 consists of 14 residues. V was clipped by 8 bases and J by 3 bases; unmatched bases: 11. For the CDR3, the DNA is TGTGCTGCGTGGGATTGGGTTTCTTATTATAAGAAACTCTTT. Amino acids: CAAWDWVSYYKKLF.

This clone qualifies as large. The chain uses TRGV4 and TRGJ1 or TRGJ2. The J gene, missing from TCRdb, was assigned here through DNA to germline matching. Germline loops: CDR1 EGSTGY, CDR2 YDSYTSSV. With V trimmed by 4 bases and J by 9 bases, 6 bases remained unmatched. The CDR3 has 11 residues. CDR3 bases: TGTGCCACCTGGGAGGTGATTAAGAAACTCTTT. It yields the protein CATWEVIKKLF.

By share, this clone counts as large. The genes are TRGV8 and TRGJ1 or TRGJ2. The J gene comes from matching the DNA to germline here; TCRdb lacks it. The length of the CDR3 is 16 residues. CDR1 is VENAVY, CDR2 YDSYNSRV, per germline. Trimming removed 5 bases from V and 2 bases from J; junction bases left unmatched: 15. CDR3 sequence (DNA): TGTGCCACCTGGGCCAAAAGCCCACCCCATTATTATAAGAAACTCTTT. The encoded protein is CATWAKSPPHYYKKLF.

This clone is labeled as large. At the DNA level, this CDR3 is encoded by other sequences in the same sample as well. The chain links TRGV10 to TRGJ1 or TRGJ2. Since TCRdb gives no J gene, matching the DNA to germline was used here to assign it. TRGV10 is reported as an ORF; its role is uncertain. The J segment lost 7 bases and the V segment lost 8 bases, leaving 9 bases of the junction unmatched. The length of the CDR3 is 12 residues. CDR3 DNA sequence: TGTGCTGCGTGGGATTTGGGGTATAAGAAACTCTTT. The encoded protein is CAAWDLGYKKLF.

A note on this clone: TCRdb has a much larger clone's protein, which differs at residue 11 from the translation of this DNA, likely because of a read error; what is shown is the protein translated from the DNA. DNA for the CDR3: TGTGCTGCGTGGGATAAGGTAGCTGGTTGGTACAAGATATTT. Translation: CAAWDKVAGWYKIF. The rearrangement uses TRGV10 and TRGJP1. TCRdb gives no J gene; it was assigned here by matching the DNA to germline. TRGV10 is classed as an ORF, of uncertain function. This CDR3 is built from 14 residues.

This clone counts as medium-sized. Other DNA sequences in the sample encode the same CDR3. This chain uses TRGV3 with TRGJP1. TCRdb lists no J gene, so it was determined here by aligning the DNA to germline. CDR1 is VTNTFY and CDR2 is YDVSTARD in the germline V gene (reference sequence). CDR3 length equals 15 residues. The junction had 5 bases not matched to a gene; V was cut back by 0 bases and J by 4 bases. The CDR3 sequence: CATWDRPGTGWFKIF. In nucleotides, the CDR3 is TGTGCCACCTGGGACAGGCCGGGCACTGGTTGGTTCAAGATATTT.

This clone has just a few counts. TCRdb's entry gives the protein of a much larger clone, which mismatches this DNA's translation at residue 11, likely from a read error; the protein reported here is translated from the DNA. J is TRGJ1 or TRGJ2 and V is TRGV4. Since TCRdb gives no J gene, matching the DNA to germline was used here to assign it. The CDR3 is 15 residues long. CDR1 and CDR2 (germline): EGSTGY, YDSYTSSV. The CDR3 nucleotides are TGTGCCACCTGGGAAGCCCTAAAGAATTATCATAAGAAACTCTTT. This codes for CATWEALKNYHKKLF.

This clone qualifies as medium-sized. V and J are TRGV4 and TRGJ1 or TRGJ2. The J gene is absent in TCRdb and was assigned here via DNA matching to germline. Germline loops: CDR1 EGSTGY, CDR2 YDSYTSSV. The CDR3 sequence is 10 residues long. Germline trimming cut 3 bases from V and 7 bases from J; bases unmatched to any gene: 0. For the CDR3, the DNA is TGTGCCACCTGGGATTATAAGAAACTCTTT. Protein sequence: CATWDYKKLF.

The V and J genes are TRGV10 and TRGJP1. TCRdb lists no J gene, so it was determined here by aligning the DNA to germline. TRGV10 is an ORF for which the function is uncertain. J lost 1 base, V lost 8 bases, and 14 bases had no gene match. There are 17 residues in the CDR3. CDR3 protein: CAAWNLGGGTTGWFKIF. The CDR3 bases are TGTGCTGCGTGGAACCTCGGGGGGGGTACCACTGGTTGGTTCAAGATATTT.

This clone is termed medium-sized (0.01 to 0.1%). Here the CDR3 DNA reads TGTGCCACCTGGGCCATTCAGGGTCCAATCGAGAAACTCTTT. It is translated as CATWAIQGPIEKLF. The chain joins TRGV3 to TRGJ1 or TRGJ2. The J gene is absent in TCRdb and was assigned here via DNA matching to germline. The trim removed 5 bases at V and 11 bases at J, leaving 18 bases unmatched. Per the germline V gene, CDR1 is VTNTFY and CDR2 is YDVSTARD (reference sequence). This CDR3 is 14 amino acids long.